There are a few counts of the clone carrying this T cell receptor beta chain. What it recognizes is unknown. The junction had 5 bases not matched to a gene; V was cut back by 7 bases and J by 5 bases. Germline loops: CDR1 LNHDA, CDR2 SQIVND (reference sequence). The CDR3 totals 14 residues. This entry comes from a study of CD8+ T cells in alopecia areata. Background on the study: Patients remained on tofacitinib for 6 to 18 months and then went 6 months without it. Study-wide results and caveats: Within the top 100, expanded CD8+ clones significantly decreased with tofacitinib, as did scalp clonality.

Once RNA had been extracted, it was reverse transcribed into cDNA to act as the sequencing template. Assay: immunoSEQ multiplex PCR; the TCRdb copy retains only in-frame clones and omits some. The sample contains some 180,000 clones, approximately 55% of which appear only once. The treatment was: oral pan-JAK inhibitor, 5-10 mg twice daily. The chain couples TRBV19 to TRBJ2-3, with 11 bases matching TRBD1. The TCR was taken from a human donor with alopecia areata. The input for sequencing was CD8+ T cells sorted from blood, taken at week 24, from a patient treated with tofacitinib. CDR3 bases: TGTGCCAGTACCCTGGGACAGGGGGTAGATACGCAGTATTTT. The encoded protein is CASTLGQGVDTQYF.